This record concerns one T cell receptor beta chain sequence. Antigen specificity is unknown. The entirety of the isolated RNA underwent reverse transcription, so expressed TCRB transcripts were sequenced. Generated by immunoSEQ multiplex PCR, the TCRdb table keeps only in-frame clones and is missing some. The table lists 93,000 or so clones, 28% of them singletons. Germline CDR1 and CDR2: MNHEY and SVGAGI. With 8 bases removed from V and 2 bases from J, the gap between germline ends came to 12 bases. The CDR3 loop spans 13 amino acids. The entry originates in a study of beta chain features in type 1 diabetes. Study background: Investigators examined roughly 99,000,000 sorted cells across all samples. Study-level points and caveats: Equally in patients and controls, PCR might preferentially amplify shorter templates. Type 1 diabetes patients had TCRB CDR3s that were shorter (moderately but significantly so) in all four CD4+ subsets.

Sample: central memory CD4+ T cells from blood. The rearrangement uses TRBV6-5 and TRBJ1-2, with D perhaps TRBD1 (6 bases). The sequence was collected from a woman aged 18-29 years with type 1 diabetes. As DNA, the CDR3 is TGTGCCAGCGCAGGACAGAGAAACTATGGCTACACCTTC. It yields the protein CASAGQRNYGYTF.